The 8 T cell receptor beta chains in this list originate from one sample, sequenced in a study of T cells in women clearing cervical HPV infection. Some clones are missing from TCRdb's copy, which holds only in-frame ones; the method was immunoSEQ multiplex PCR. The sample table includes over 35,000 clones. Sequencing was done on a sample of blood buffy coat. The receptor set was obtained from a woman aged 18-69 years with a cervical HPV16 infection that either progressed to CIN3+ or cleared (not recorded which).

Concerning this clone itself: A read error may produce the germline difference seen at one junction end. Read data end 3 residues before the CDR3 end; the end is taken from the germline J gene. The chain couples TRBV7-7 to TRBJ2-3; 8 nucleotides align to TRBD2. This CDR3 has 15 residues. Germline assignment: CDR1 SSHAT and CDR2 FNYEAQ (reference sequence). CDR3 DNA (partial): TGTGCTAGCAGCCCCCAGAGCGGGAGAGGAGATACG. Its translation: CASSPQSGRGDT. The whole CDR3 sequence is CASSPQSGRGDTQYF.

The CDR3 loop reads CAISDGKAGETQYF. The CDR3 bases that were read are TGTGCCATCAGTGATGGTAAGGCAGGGGAGACC. The chain joins TRBV10-3 to TRBJ2-5; tentative D call: TRBD1 (5 bases). The read ends 3 residues shy of where the CDR3 ends; the end is completed using the germline J gene. V was shortened by 3 bases and J by 5 bases, with 13 bases between the two germline ends. This CDR3 spans 14 amino acids. Germline CDR1 ENHRY, CDR2 SYGVKD.

This clone is called medium-sized (0.01 to 0.1%) based on its frequency. The read terminates 3 residues ahead of where the CDR3 ends, so the germline J gene completes it. The genes are TRBV10-1 and TRBJ2-1; tentatively, D is TRBD2 (6 bases). This CDR3 region has 18 residues. Trimming took 0 bases from V and 5 from J, leaving 20 bases between them. Per germline, CDR1 WNHNN and CDR2 SYGVQD (reference sequence). CDR3 bases read: TGCGCCAGCAGTGAGTCGGGCTTCCTTGGCGGGGCTAACAATGAG. Amino acid sequence: CASSESGFLGGANNE. The full CDR3 is CASSESGFLGGANNEQFF.

With regard to this clone: The read finishes 3 residues shy of the CDR3 end, and the germline J gene is used to complete it. The rearrangement joins TRBV7-2 to TRBJ2-3; D uncertain. The CDR3 is 13 residues long. From germline, CDR1 is SGHTA and CDR2 FQGNSA. The part of the CDR3 DNA that was read is TGTGCCAGCAGCTTAGTTACTAATCAGCCG. This encodes CASSLVTNQP. The whole CDR3 is CASSLVTNQPQYF.

Worth noting for this clone: The read ends 3 residues before the CDR3 terminus; that terminus is restored from the germline J gene. The chain is built from TRBV7-3 and TRBJ2-1; maybe TRBD1 (6 bases). The germline CDR1 and CDR2 sequences are SGHTA and FQGTGA. The CDR3 extends over 14 amino acids. Trimming took off 5 bases at V and 4 bases at J, with 12 bases between the two ends. The CDR3 DNA, read in part, is TGTGCCAGCAGCCTAGGGGGAATTTACAATGAG. Encoded protein: CASSLGGIYNE. The full CDR3 is CASSLGGIYNEQFF.

A word on this clone: The CDR3 end falls 3 residues outside the read, so it is completed with the germline J gene. This chain links TRBV6-1 with TRBJ1-2; TRBD1 matches 7 bases. Germline-derived CDR1 and CDR2 are MNHNS and SASEGT. CDR3 length: 14 amino acids. Here the CDR3 reads CASSEYGQGEDYTF. Partial CDR3 DNA: TGTGCCAGCAGTGAATATGGGCAGGGGGAGGAC.

With regard to this clone: Read sequence stops 3 residues before the CDR3 end, and the germline J gene provides the missing end. The chain uses TRBV5-6 and TRBJ2-3; 11 positions agree with TRBD1. The germline V gene encodes CDR1 SGHDT and CDR2 YYEEEE. The CDR3 totals 14 residues. With V trimmed by 3 bases and J by 6 bases, 3 bases remained unmatched. CDR3 sequence reads: CASSWDRGWDTQYF. The part of the CDR3 DNA that was read is TGTGCCAGCAGCTGGGACAGGGGGTGGGATACG.

In the case of this clone: The CDR3 end lies 3 residues beyond the end of the read and is filled in from the germline J gene. This chain connects TRBV12-3 or TRBV12-4 to TRBJ1-3, with a tentative D call TRBD1 (5 bases). This CDR3 is 14 amino acids long. Trimming removed 1 base from V and 4 bases from J, with 8 bases in between. The covered CDR3 bases are TGTGCCAGCAGTTTAGTGGGGGGGGGAAACACC. Translated: CASSLVGGGNT. The CDR3 reads in full as CASSLVGGGNTIYF.